This entry lists 27 T cell receptor beta chains sequenced from one sample in a study of tumor and adjacent non-tumor tissue in lung cancer. RNA was extracted from bulk tissue without any cell sorting. A modified ARM-PCR protocol with three rounds of nested PCR amplified TCRbeta. MiXCR, applied by TCRdb to the multiplex PCR reads, yields one record per CDR3 protein. This table has approximately 100,000 distinct CDR3 sequences, roughly 80% appearing once. The specimen was lung tumor tissue. The receptors stem from a woman in her fifties or sixties with non-small cell lung cancer.

This clonotype has more than one count but fewer than ten. The rearrangement links TRBV12-3 or TRBV12-4 to TRBJ2-2; maybe TRBD1 (6 bases). V was cut by 3 bases and J by 6 bases, with 8 bases left in between. This CDR3 is built from 13 residues. The CDR3 here is CASSFTGSGELFF. The CDR3 DNA sequence: TGTGCCAGCAGTTTCACAGGGTCCGGGGAGCTGTTTTTT.

In this sample, this clonotype turned up once. It may be a read error: a sequence one base away is much more abundant. V and J are TRBV12-3 or TRBV12-4 and TRBJ2-1; D might be TRBD2 (5 bases). V gave up 6 bases and J gave up 6 bases, with 18 bases separating them. The CDR3 extends over 15 amino acids. CDR3 loop: CASRPYSAAFNEQFF. The CDR3, as DNA: TGTGCCAGCAGGCCCTACTCAGCGGCATTCAATGAGCAGTTCTTC.

Notes on this clonotype: This could be a read error, since a much larger clone is one nucleotide away. This chain uses TRBV28 with TRBJ2-6; no firm D call. CDR3 length: 15 amino acids. CDR1 is MDHEN, CDR2 SYDVKM, per germline. CDR3 in DNA: TGTGGCAGCAGTAGCCGCGTCTCTGGGGCCAACGTCCTGACTTTC. It translates to CGSSSRVSGANVLTF.

On this clonotype: A read error may produce the germline difference seen at one junction end. V is TRBV20-1 and J is TRBJ1-3; 7 positions agree with TRBD1. CDR1 is DFQATT, CDR2 SNEGSKA, per germline (reference sequence). The CDR3 contains 14 residues. In DNA, the CDR3 is TGCTGTGTCTCAACAGGGGTCTTCGGAAACACTATATATTTT. Its protein product is CCVSTGVFGNTIYF.

Remarks on this clonotype: A much more abundant neighbour one base away suggests this may be a read error. This chain connects TRBV6-2 or TRBV6-3 to TRBJ2-1; 10 nucleotides agree with TRBD2. This CDR3 spans 17 amino acids. Germline V gene data show CDR1 as MNHEY and CDR2 as SVGEGT. V lost 4 bases and J lost 8; bases outside the gene matches: 14. The CDR3 DNA sequence: TGTGCCAGCAGTTCGCTAGCGGGAGTCGGACTACACGATGAGCAGTTCTTC. It codes for CASSSLAGVGLHDEQFF.

Concerning this clonotype: The junction shows a germline mismatch at one end, possibly a read error. This chain uses TRBV4-3 with TRBJ2-7; no firm D call. The CDR3 length is 15 residues. Germline CDR1 and CDR2: LGHNA and YSLEER. For the CDR3, the DNA is TGTGCCAGCAGCCAAAGGGCCGAGGTCTCCTACGTGCAGTACTTC. It yields the protein CASSQRAEVSYVQYF.

With respect to this clonotype: The junction differs from germline at one of its ends, possibly a read error. This rearrangement joins TRBV10-2 to TRBJ2-5; D is perhaps TRBD2 (5 bases). Germline CDR1 and CDR2: WSHSY and SAAADI. The CDR3 is made up of 12 amino acids. The CDR3 spells CASKHSWETQHF. Here the CDR3 DNA reads TGCGCCAGCAAACACTCATGGGAGACCCAGCACTTC.

As to this clonotype: At one boundary the junction diverges from the germline segment, which might be a read error. The V gene is TRBV29-1, the J gene TRBJ2-7, with no clear D. The CDR3 loop spans 15 amino acids. Germline CDR1 and CDR2: SQVTM and ANQGSEA. In DNA form, the CDR3 reads TGCAGCGTTGCGGGTTCAGTTTCGGGCTTCTACAAGCAGTACTTC. Protein: CSVAGSVSGFYKQYF.

As to this clonotype: Germline and junction disagree at one end, which may indicate a read error. The chain employs TRBV6-5 and TRBJ1-5; possibly TRBD1 for D (6 bases). This CDR3 is 18 amino acids long. Germline V gives CDR1 MNHEY, CDR2 SVGAGI. Here the CDR3 reads CVSSYSRRSRGRNQPQHF. The CDR3 bases are TGTGTCAGCAGCTACTCGAGGCGTTCCAGGGGTCGCAATCAGCCCCAGCATTTT.

Note on this clonotype: At one end the junction does not follow the germline gene, possibly because of a read error. The rearrangement joins TRBV6-5 to TRBJ1-3; no definite D call. CDR1 MNHEY and CDR2 SVGAGI come from the germline V gene. The CDR3 runs 17 residues. CDR3 DNA: TGTGCCATCAGTTACTCGAACCCTGAGGGTACAGGAAACACCATATATTTT. The encoded protein is CAISYSNPEGTGNTIYF.

Points on this clonotype: The conserved phenylalanine or tryptophan is not found at the CDR3 terminus, so this likely reflects a read error. V and J are TRBV7-2 and TRBJ1-5; 9 bases are a match to TRBD1. Germline CDR1 SGHTA, CDR2 FQGNSA. The CDR3 consists of 18 residues. Here the CDR3 reads CASSFQPGTGSLNQPQHY. The CDR3 DNA sequence: TGTGCCAGCAGCTTCCAGCCCGGGACAGGGAGTTTGAATCAACCCCAGCATTAT.

A single count supports this clonotype. The chain is built from TRBV6-5 and TRBJ1-2, with a tentative D call TRBD1 (5 bases). The germline gives CDR1 MNHEY, CDR2 SVGAGI. With 10 bases removed from V and 10 bases from J, the gap between germline ends came to 22 bases. The CDR3 length is 13 residues. The CDR3: CAIRLPGRHDYTF. In DNA, the CDR3 is TGTGCCATCAGGTTGCCGGGACGTCATGACTACACCTTC.

As regards this clonotype: This clone may be a read error of a much larger clone one base away. Without the conserved terminal phenylalanine or tryptophan, this CDR3 likely stems from a read error. This chain connects TRBV4-2 to TRBJ2-6; a possible D gene is TRBD2 (6 bases). The CDR3 covers 19 residues. The V end lost 1 base, the J end lost 1 base, and 17 bases lay between the germline ends. Germline V gives CDR1 LGHNA, CDR2 YNFKEQ. The CDR3 DNA sequence: TGTGCCAGCAGCCAAGCTACCGGGAGAGCTTTTTCTGGGGCCAACGTCCTGACTTTA. Protein sequence: CASSQATGRAFSGANVLTL.

This clonotype was detected only once. This may come from a read error, since a much larger clone is one base off. The chain is built from TRBV12-5 and TRBJ2-5, with no clear D. Germline values: CDR1 LGHNT, CDR2 FRNRAP. CDR3 length: 11 residues. CDR3 amino acids: CASGAGETKYF. DNA for the CDR3: TGTGCTAGTGGTGCCGGAGAGACCAAGTACTTC.

The chain recombines TRBV28 with TRBJ2-7; D may match TRBD1 or TRBD2 (5 bases each). This CDR3 comprises 15 residues. In germline, CDR1 is MDHEN, CDR2 SYDVKM. CDR3 nucleotide sequence: TGTGAAAGCAGTTTCGTTGGGGGATCCGGCCACGAGCAGTACTTC. Encoded protein: CESSFVGGSGHEQYF.

The rearrangement uses TRBV11-2 and TRBJ2-7, with D possibly being TRBD1 or TRBD2 (5 bases each). The germline V gene encodes CDR1 SGHAT and CDR2 FQNNGV. The CDR3 contains 14 residues. Between the trimmed V and J ends, which lost 8 bases and 4 bases, there was a span of 18 bases. This CDR3 reads CASGRDRGGYEQYF. The CDR3, as DNA: TGTGCCAGCGGTCGGGACCGCGGAGGTTACGAGCAGTACTTC.

Of note for this clonotype: One junction end does not reproduce the germline sequence, and a read error may be involved. The rearrangement joins TRBV28 to TRBJ2-5; D is perhaps TRBD2 (6 bases). The germline V gene encodes CDR1 MDHEN and CDR2 SYDVKM. CDR3 size: 14 residues. CDR3 loop: CASSLTRGLGTQNF. CDR3 DNA sequence: TGTGCCAGCAGTTTGACTAGGGGTTTGGGGACCCAGAACTTC. Supplemented by reference TRBV28 and TRBJ2-5, the full variable domain reads DVKVTQSSRYLVKRTGEKVFLECVQDMDHENMFWYRQDPGLGLRLIYFSYDVKMKEKGDIPEGYSVSREKKERFSLILESASTNQTSMYLCASSLTRGLGTQNFGPGTRLLVL.

With respect to this clonotype: One junction end does not reproduce the germline sequence, and a read error may be involved. The V gene is TRBV4-2, the J gene TRBJ1-5, with D possibly TRBD1 on 5 matching bases. CDR1 and CDR2 (germline): LGHNA, YNFKEQ. The CDR3 covers 12 residues. DNA of the CDR3: TGTGCCAGCCGACGGGGCAATAAGCCTCAGCATTTT. Protein product: CASRRGNKPQHF.

This clonotype was counted ten times or more. This rearrangement joins TRBV4-3 to TRBJ2-2; D call uncertain. The germline gives CDR1 LGHNA, CDR2 YSLEER. The CDR3 has 15 amino acids. V was pared by 0 bases and J by 3 bases, with 8 bases between. The CDR3 sequence: CASSQEFVDTGELFF. CDR3 nucleotide sequence: TGCGCCAGCAGCCAAGAATTTGTCGACACCGGGGAGCTGTTTTTT.

A remark on this clonotype: The junction shows a germline mismatch at one end, possibly a read error. The chain couples TRBV28 to TRBJ2-3, with D possibly called TRBD1 or TRBD2 (5 bases each). The CDR3 covers 16 residues. From germline, CDR1 is MDHEN and CDR2 SYDVKM. CDR3 loop: CAIAGTQGPGADTLYF. For the CDR3, the DNA is TGTGCCATCGCCGGGACGCAGGGACCGGGCGCAGATACGCTGTATTTT.

The chain couples TRBV20-1 to TRBJ2-4, with D perhaps matching TRBD1 (5 bases). With 6 bases removed from V and 15 bases from J, the gap between germline ends came to 18 bases. The germline V gene encodes CDR1 DFQATT and CDR2 SNEGSKA (reference sequence). The CDR3 contains 11 residues. Here the CDR3 reads CSASDRDQGYF. The CDR3 DNA follows: TGCAGTGCATCCGACAGAGATCAGGGGTACTTC.

Concerning this clonotype itself: A junction end diverges from the germline sequence, so it may reflect a read error. This chain's CDR3 is CASQTGTGNTVYF. In nucleotides, the CDR3 is TGTGCCAGCCAGACGGGGACTGGAAACACCGTATATTTT. V usage is TRBV28 and J usage is TRBJ1-3; D is perhaps TRBD1 (5 bases). The germline V gene encodes CDR1 MDHEN and CDR2 SYDVKM. The CDR3 contains 13 residues.

In the case of this clonotype: Without the conserved terminal phenylalanine or tryptophan, this CDR3 likely stems from a read error. The J gene is TRBJ1-2, the V gene TRBV29-1, with D unclear. V lost 4 bases to trimming and J lost 7 bases, with 13 bases between them. The CDR3 has 12 residues. Germline CDR1 SQVTM, CDR2 ANQGSEA. CDR3 bases: TGCAGCGTTGTTACAACAGTCTGTGGCTACACCTTA. Translation gives CSVVTTVCGYTL.

J is TRBJ2-1 and V is TRBV6-1, with TRBD2 identical over 7 bases. The V gene's germline CDR1 is MNHNS and CDR2 SASEGT. The CDR3 sequence is 15 residues long. The V and J ends lost 8 bases and 4 bases, in that order; junction bases with no gene match: 11. CDR3 DNA sequence: TGTGCCAGCGGTGGTCTAGCGGTCCTTTACAATGAGCAGTTCTTC. This codes for CASGGLAVLYNEQFF.

About this clonotype itself: One end of the junction varies from germline; a read error may be responsible. The DNA of the CDR3 is TGTGCCAGCAGGCGAGCGAGGGGGCCAGATACTCAGTATTTT. Translation gives CASRRARGPDTQYF. The chain uses TRBV6-2 or TRBV6-3 and TRBJ2-3, with 7 bases that match TRBD1. The CDR3 extends over 14 amino acids. Germline CDR1 MNHEY, CDR2 SVGEGT.

With respect to this clonotype: The junction departs from the called germline gene at one end, perhaps through a read error. V is TRBV12-3 or TRBV12-4 and J is TRBJ1-1; no firm D call. This CDR3 is 12 amino acids long. The CDR3 loop reads CASTLRNTEAFF. The CDR3 DNA reads TGTGCCAGCACTTTGAGGAACACTGAAGCCTTCTTT.

Comment on this clonotype: A read error is likely, as this CDR3 ends without the conserved phenylalanine or tryptophan. V usage is TRBV11-2 and J usage is TRBJ1-2, with D possibly being TRBD1 (5 bases). Germline lookup yields CDR1 SGHAT and CDR2 FQNNGV. Trimming stripped 2 bases from V and 4 bases from J, with 14 bases between. The CDR3 spans 15 residues. The CDR3 DNA reads as TGTGCCAGCAGCTTATGGGGCCTCTATCCCTATGGCTACACCTCC. This gives the protein CASSLWGLYPYGYTS.